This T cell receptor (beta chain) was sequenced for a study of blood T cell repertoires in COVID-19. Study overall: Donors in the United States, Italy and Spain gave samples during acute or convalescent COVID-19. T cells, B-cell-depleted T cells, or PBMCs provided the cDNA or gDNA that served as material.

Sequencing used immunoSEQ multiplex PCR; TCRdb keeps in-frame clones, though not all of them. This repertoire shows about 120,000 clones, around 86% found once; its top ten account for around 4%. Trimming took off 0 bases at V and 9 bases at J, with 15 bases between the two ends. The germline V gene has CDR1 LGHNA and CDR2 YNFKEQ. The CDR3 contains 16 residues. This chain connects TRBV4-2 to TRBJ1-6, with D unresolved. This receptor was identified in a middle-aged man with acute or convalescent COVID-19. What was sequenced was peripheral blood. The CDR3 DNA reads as TGTGCCAGCAGCCAAGAGCCGCGAGGTGAAACTTCACCCCTCCACTTT. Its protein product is CASSQEPRGETSPLHF.